This T cell receptor (beta chain) was observed in a study of shared clonotypes between healthy human individuals. General study findings and limits: The small donor group covered limited genetic and exposure diversity.

CDR3 length equals 14 residues. Germline V gives CDR1 LNHDA, CDR2 SQIVND (reference sequence). Trimming cost V 5 bases and J 0 bases, with 8 bases left between them. Free of recent acute infections or vaccinations, the donors were healthy HIV-negative adults. As concerns this clone: The antigen is undetermined.

Generated by immunoSEQ multiplex PCR, the TCRdb table keeps only in-frame clones and is missing some. This table has fewer than 1.8 million clones, around 98.5% appearing once. This receptor was taken from a man between 25 and 39 years old in good health. The specimen sequenced was naive CD4+ T cells sorted from blood. Sample subset: CD45RA+ positively selected. The chain joins TRBV19 to TRBJ1-5; D uncertain. Here the CDR3 DNA reads TGTGCCAGTAGTCGACTTTATAGCAATCAGCCCCAGCATTTT. This translates into CASSRLYSNQPQHF.